The rows below give T cell receptor beta chains drawn from one sample of a study of patients and donors after allogeneic stem cell transplantation. MiXCR was run by TCRdb on the RT-PCR reads, yielding one entry per CDR3 protein. The table has about 160,000 distinct CDR3 sequences, 30% seen once. The sample taken for sequencing was blood, either unsorted or a sorted T cell fraction (not recorded which). All receptors derive from a human donor who was either an allogeneic HSCT recipient or a stem cell or donor lymphocyte infusion donor (not recorded which). It is not recorded whose cells these are; they may come from a transplant donor. The conserved cysteine and the conserved F or W are not part of the CDR3 here.

CDR3aa: SARGYGKRGLQPQH; v_gene: TRBV20-1; j_gene: TRBJ1-5; len: 14
CDR3aa: ASSSRRPLDRNTGELF; v_gene: TRBV7-9; j_gene: TRBJ2-2; len: 16
CDR3aa: ASSQRTAYGYT; v_gene: TRBV6-2/TRBV6-3; j_gene: TRBJ1-2; len: 11
CDR3aa: ATSPVDGGYT; v_gene: TRBV10-3; j_gene: TRBJ1-2; len: 10
CDR3aa: ASSLTEGGRETQY; v_gene: TRBV5-1; j_gene: TRBJ2-5; len: 13
CDR3aa: ASSLYHYEQY; v_gene: TRBV28; j_gene: TRBJ2-7; len: 10
CDR3aa: ASSLPFGADTQY; v_gene: TRBV12-3/TRBV12-4; j_gene: TRBJ2-3; len: 12
CDR3aa: ASSHLGTGSYNEQF; v_gene: TRBV28; j_gene: TRBJ2-1; len: 14
CDR3aa: ASSQELVTGINYGYT; v_gene: TRBV3-1; j_gene: TRBJ1-2; len: 15
CDR3aa: ASSSQGSNEKLF; v_gene: TRBV18; j_gene: TRBJ1-4; len: 12
CDR3aa: SAPGQGGFGYT; v_gene: TRBV29-1; j_gene: TRBJ1-2; len: 11
CDR3aa: SVDNGAPSYEQY; v_gene: TRBV29-1; j_gene: TRBJ2-7; len: 12
CDR3aa: ASSDRLLYT; v_gene: TRBV6-1; j_gene: TRBJ1-2; len: 9
CDR3aa: ASSPGTSGDTQY; v_gene: TRBV7-2; j_gene: TRBJ2-3; len: 12
CDR3aa: ASSYLNRGLDSPLH; v_gene: TRBV6-5; j_gene: TRBJ1-6; len: 14
CDR3aa: SARVGLAALGEQF; v_gene: TRBV20-1; j_gene: TRBJ2-1; len: 13
CDR3aa: ASSYGKRETQY; v_gene: TRBV6-6; j_gene: TRBJ2-5; len: 11
CDR3aa: ASAEAGDEKLF; v_gene: TRBV4-2; j_gene: TRBJ1-4; len: 11
CDR3aa: ATGLQGAGADTQY; v_gene: TRBV15; j_gene: TRBJ2-3; len: 13
CDR3aa: ASSPGQTNTEAF; v_gene: TRBV12-3/TRBV12-4; j_gene: TRBJ1-1; len: 12
CDR3aa: SARDWDYYEQY; v_gene: TRBV20-1; j_gene: TRBJ2-7; len: 11
CDR3aa: ASGLVQGETQY; v_gene: TRBV12-5; j_gene: TRBJ2-5; len: 11
CDR3aa: ASSQDLRTQY; v_gene: TRBV4-3; j_gene: TRBJ2-3; len: 10
CDR3aa: ASSRTSAVGEQY; v_gene: TRBV21-1; j_gene: TRBJ2-7; len: 12
CDR3aa: ASSFRSGQF; v_gene: TRBV28; j_gene: TRBJ2-1; len: 9
CDR3aa: ASRGSASSYNEQF; v_gene: TRBV12-3/TRBV12-4; j_gene: TRBJ2-1; len: 13
CDR3aa: ASSFLRTSIETQY; v_gene: TRBV27; j_gene: TRBJ2-5; len: 13
CDR3aa: AISESMETQY; v_gene: TRBV10-3; j_gene: TRBJ2-5; len: 10
CDR3aa: SARVVKDGSTIQY; v_gene: TRBV20-1; j_gene: TRBJ2-4; len: 13
CDR3aa: ASRASGNTGELF; v_gene: TRBV6-5; j_gene: TRBJ2-2; len: 12
CDR3aa: SVGIAGGPGDTQY; v_gene: TRBV29-1; j_gene: TRBJ2-3; len: 13
CDR3aa: ASSQASLAGVGEQY; v_gene: TRBV4-3; j_gene: TRBJ2-7; len: 14